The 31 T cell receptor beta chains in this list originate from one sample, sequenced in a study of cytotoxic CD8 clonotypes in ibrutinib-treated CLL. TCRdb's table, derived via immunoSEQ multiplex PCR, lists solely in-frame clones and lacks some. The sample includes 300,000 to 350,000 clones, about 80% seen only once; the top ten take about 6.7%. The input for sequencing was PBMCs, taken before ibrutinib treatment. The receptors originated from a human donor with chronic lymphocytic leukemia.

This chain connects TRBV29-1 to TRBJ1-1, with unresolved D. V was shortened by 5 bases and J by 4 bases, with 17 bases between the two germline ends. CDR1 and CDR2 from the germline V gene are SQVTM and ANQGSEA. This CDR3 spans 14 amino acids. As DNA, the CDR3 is TGCAGCGTTAAAATTGGTACCGTCAGCACTGAAGCTTTCTTT. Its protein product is CSVKIGTVSTEAFF.

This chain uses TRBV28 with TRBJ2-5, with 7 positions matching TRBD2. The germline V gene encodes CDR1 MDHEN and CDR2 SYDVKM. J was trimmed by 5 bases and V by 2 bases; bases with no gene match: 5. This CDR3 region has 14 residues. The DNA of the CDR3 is TGTGCCAGCAGTTTACTAGCGGCCAGGGAGACCCAGTACTTC. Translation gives CASSLLAARETQYF. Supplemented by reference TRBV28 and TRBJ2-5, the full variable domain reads DVKVTQSSRYLVKRTGEKVFLECVQDMDHENMFWYRQDPGLGLRLIYFSYDVKMKEKGDIPEGYSVSREKKERFSLILESASTNQTSMYLCASSLLAARETQYFGPGTRLLVL.

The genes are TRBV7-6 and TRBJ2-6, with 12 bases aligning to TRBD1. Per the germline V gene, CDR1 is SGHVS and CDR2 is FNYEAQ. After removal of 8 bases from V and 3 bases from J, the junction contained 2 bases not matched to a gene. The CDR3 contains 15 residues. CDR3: CASGTGGGGANVLTF. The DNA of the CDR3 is TGTGCCAGCGGGACAGGGGGCGGTGGGGCCAACGTCCTGACTTTC.

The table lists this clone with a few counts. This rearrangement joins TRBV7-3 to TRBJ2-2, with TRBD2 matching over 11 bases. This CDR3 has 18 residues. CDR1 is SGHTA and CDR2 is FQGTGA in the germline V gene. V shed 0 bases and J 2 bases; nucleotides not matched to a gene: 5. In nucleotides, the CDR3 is TGTGCCAGCAGCTTAACGGCTAGCGGGAGGCAAAACACCGGGGAGCTGTTTTTT. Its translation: CASSLTASGRQNTGELFF.

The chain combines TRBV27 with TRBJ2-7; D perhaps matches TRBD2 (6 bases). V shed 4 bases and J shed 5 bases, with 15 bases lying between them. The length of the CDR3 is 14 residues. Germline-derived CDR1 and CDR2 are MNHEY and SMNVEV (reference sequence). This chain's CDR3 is CASSSYGSRDEQYF. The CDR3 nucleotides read TGTGCCAGCAGTTCTTACGGGAGTAGGGACGAGCAGTACTTC.

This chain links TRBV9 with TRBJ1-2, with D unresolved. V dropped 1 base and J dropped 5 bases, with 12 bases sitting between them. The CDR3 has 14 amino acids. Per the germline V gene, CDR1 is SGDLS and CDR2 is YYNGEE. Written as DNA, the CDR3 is TGTGCCAGCAGCGTAAGGGCAGGCCATTATGGCTACACCTTC. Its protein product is CASSVRAGHYGYTF. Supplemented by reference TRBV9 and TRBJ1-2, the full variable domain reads DSGVTQTPKHLITATGQRVTLRCSPRSGDLSVYWYQQSLDQGLQFLIQYYNGEERAKGNILERFSAQQFPDLHSELNLSSLELGDSALYFCASSVRAGHYGYTFGSGTRLTVV.

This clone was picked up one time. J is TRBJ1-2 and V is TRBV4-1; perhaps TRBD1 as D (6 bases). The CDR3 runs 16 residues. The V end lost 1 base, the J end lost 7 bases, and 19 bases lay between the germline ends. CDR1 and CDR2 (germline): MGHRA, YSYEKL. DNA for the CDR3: TGCGCCAGCAGCCAAGGGGTTGGACAGTTTATACGTGGCTACACCTTC. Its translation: CASSQGVGQFIRGYTF.

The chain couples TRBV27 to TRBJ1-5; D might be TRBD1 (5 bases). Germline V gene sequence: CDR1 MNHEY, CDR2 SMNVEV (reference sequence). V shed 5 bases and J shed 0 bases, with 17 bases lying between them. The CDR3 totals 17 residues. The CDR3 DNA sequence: TGTGCCAGCAGTCTAAGGGGCGACCCATATAGCAATCAGCCCCAGCATTTT. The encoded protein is CASSLRGDPYSNQPQHF.

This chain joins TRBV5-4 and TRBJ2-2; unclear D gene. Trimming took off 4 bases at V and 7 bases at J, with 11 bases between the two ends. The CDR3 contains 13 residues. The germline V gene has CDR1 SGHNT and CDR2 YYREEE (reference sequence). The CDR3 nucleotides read TGTGCCAGCAGCATCCCTCACGGCGGGGAGCTGTTTTTT. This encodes CASSIPHGGELFF.

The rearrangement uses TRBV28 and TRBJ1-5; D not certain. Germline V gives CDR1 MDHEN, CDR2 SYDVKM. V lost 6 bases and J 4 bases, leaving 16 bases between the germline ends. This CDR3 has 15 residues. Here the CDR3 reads CASRVGGSGNQPQHF. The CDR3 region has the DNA TGTGCCAGCAGAGTGGGAGGGTCCGGGAATCAGCCCCAGCATTTT.

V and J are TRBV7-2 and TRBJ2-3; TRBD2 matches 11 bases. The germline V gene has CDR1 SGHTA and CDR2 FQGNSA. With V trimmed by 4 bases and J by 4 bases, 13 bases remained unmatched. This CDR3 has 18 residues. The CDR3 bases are TGTGCCAGCAGCTCAGATACTAGCGGGAGTACGTACGCAGATACGCAGTATTTT. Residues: CASSSDTSGSTYADTQYF.

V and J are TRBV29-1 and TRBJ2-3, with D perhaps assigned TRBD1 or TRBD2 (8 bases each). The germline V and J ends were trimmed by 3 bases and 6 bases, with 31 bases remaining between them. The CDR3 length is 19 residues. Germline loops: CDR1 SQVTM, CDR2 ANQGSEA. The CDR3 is CSVDSLWDRNLAGPDTQYF. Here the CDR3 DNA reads TGCAGCGTTGACAGTTTGTGGGACAGGAACTTAGCGGGACCTGATACGCAGTATTTT.

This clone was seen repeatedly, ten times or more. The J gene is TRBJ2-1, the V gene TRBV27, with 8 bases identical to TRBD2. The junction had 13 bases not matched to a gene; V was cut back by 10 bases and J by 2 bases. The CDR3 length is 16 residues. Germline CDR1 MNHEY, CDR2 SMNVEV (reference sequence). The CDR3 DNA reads TGTGCCACCGCTTGGGCCCCGGGACTAGCCTACAATGAGCAGTTCTTC. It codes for CATAWAPGLAYNEQFF.

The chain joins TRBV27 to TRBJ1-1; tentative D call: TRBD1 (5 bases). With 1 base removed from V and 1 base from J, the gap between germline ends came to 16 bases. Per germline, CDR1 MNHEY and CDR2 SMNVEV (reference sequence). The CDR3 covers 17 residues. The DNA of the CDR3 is TGTGCCAGCAGTTTATTTTCGGGGACTATTTCGAACACTGAAGCTTTCTTT. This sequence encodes CASSLFSGTISNTEAFF.

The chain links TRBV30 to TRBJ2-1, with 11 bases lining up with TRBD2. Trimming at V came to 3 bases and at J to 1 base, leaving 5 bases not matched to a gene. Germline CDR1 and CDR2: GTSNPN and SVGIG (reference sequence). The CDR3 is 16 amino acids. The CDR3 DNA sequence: TGTGCCTGGAGGGTAGCGGGAGGGATATCCTACAATGAGCAGTTCTTC. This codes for CAWRVAGGISYNEQFF.

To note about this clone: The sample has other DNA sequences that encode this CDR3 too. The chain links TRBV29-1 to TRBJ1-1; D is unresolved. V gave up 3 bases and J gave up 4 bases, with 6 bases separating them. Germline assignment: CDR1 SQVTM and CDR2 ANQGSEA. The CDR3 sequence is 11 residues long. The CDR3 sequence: CSVDRGTEAFF. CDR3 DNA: TGCAGCGTTGACCGTGGCACTGAAGCTTTCTTT.

The CDR3 DNA is TGCGCCAGCAGCCAACTGGGGGCGAACACTGAAGCTTTCTTT. Translated: CASSQLGANTEAFF. The genes are TRBV4-3 and TRBJ1-1, with TRBD1 as a possible D gene (6 bases). Germline loops: CDR1 LGHNA, CDR2 YSLEER. The CDR3 runs to 14 residues. Trimming took 2 bases from V and 1 from J, leaving 8 bases between them.

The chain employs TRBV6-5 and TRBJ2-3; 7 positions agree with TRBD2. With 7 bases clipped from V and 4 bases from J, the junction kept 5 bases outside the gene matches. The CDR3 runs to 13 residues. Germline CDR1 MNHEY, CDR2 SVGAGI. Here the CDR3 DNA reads TGTGCCAGCACCGAGGGAGGGGCAGATACGCAGTATTTT. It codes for CASTEGGADTQYF.

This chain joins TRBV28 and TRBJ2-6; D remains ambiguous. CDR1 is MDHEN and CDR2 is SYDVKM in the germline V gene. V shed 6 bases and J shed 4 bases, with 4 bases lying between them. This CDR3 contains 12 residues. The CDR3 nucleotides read TGTGCCAGCAGGTCCGGGGCCAACGTCCTGACTTTC. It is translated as CASRSGANVLTF.

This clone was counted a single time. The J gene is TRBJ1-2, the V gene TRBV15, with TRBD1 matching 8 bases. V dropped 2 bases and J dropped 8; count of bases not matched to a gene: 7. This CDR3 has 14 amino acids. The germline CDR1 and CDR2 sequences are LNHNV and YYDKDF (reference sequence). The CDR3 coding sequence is TGTGCCACCAGCAGACCAGGGGGCAGGAGCGGCTACACCTTC. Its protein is CATSRPGGRSGYTF.

Here the CDR3 DNA reads TGTGCCAGCAGCGTAGGTGGGGGGGAATTAGAGACCCAGTACTTC. It translates to CASSVGGGELETQYF. The chain recombines TRBV9 with TRBJ2-5, with 7 bases matching TRBD2. CDR3 size: 15 residues. Trimming at V came to 0 bases and at J to 4 bases, leaving 6 bases not matched to a gene. Germline loops: CDR1 SGDLS, CDR2 YYNGEE.

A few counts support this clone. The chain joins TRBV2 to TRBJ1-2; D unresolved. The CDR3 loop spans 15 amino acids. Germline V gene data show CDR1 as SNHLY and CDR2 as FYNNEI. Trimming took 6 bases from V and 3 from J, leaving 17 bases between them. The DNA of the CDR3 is TGTGCCAGCAGACCCCAGACCGGAACCTACTATGGCTACACCTTC. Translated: CASRPQTGTYYGYTF. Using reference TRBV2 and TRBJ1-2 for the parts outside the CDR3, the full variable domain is EPEVTQTPSHQVTQMGQEVILRCVPISNHLYFYWYRQILGQKVEFLVSFYNNEISEKSEIFDDQFSVERPDGSNFTLKIRSTKLEDSAMYFCASRPQTGTYYGYTFGSGTRLTVV.

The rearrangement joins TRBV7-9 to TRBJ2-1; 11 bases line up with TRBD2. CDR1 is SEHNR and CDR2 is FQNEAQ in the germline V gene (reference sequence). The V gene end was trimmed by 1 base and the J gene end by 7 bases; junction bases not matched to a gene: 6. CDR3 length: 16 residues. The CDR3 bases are TGTGCCAGCAGCTTAGTGGGACTAGCGGAAACGAATGAGCAGTTCTTC. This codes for CASSLVGLAETNEQFF.

The CDR3 bases are TGTGCCTGGAGTGTACTTGACAGGGCGGATGGCTACACCTTC. This codes for CAWSVLDRADGYTF. This chain connects TRBV30 to TRBJ1-2; TRBD1 matches at 7 bases. V dropped 0 bases and J dropped 6; count of bases not matched to a gene: 7. The CDR3 loop spans 14 amino acids. Germline V gene data show CDR1 as GTSNPN and CDR2 as SVGIG (reference sequence).

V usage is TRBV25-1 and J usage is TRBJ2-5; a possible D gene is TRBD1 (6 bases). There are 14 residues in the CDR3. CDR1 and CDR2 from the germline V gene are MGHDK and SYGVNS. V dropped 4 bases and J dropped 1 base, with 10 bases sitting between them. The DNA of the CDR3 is TGTGCCAGCAGTGGGGAACAGGGCCAAGAGACCCAGTACTTC. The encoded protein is CASSGEQGQETQYF. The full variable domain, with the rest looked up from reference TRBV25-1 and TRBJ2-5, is EADIYQTPRYLVIGTGKKITLECSQTMGHDKMYWYQQDPGMELHLIHYSYGVNSTEKGDLSSESTVSRIRTEHFPLTLESARPSHTSQYLCASSGEQGQETQYFGPGTRLLVL.

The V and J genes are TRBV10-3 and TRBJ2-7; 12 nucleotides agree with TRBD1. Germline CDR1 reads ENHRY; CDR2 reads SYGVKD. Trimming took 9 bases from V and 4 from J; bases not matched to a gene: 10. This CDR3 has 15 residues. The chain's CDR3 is CAIQGTGGSGYEQYF. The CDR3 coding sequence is TGTGCCATACAGGGGACAGGGGGCAGCGGTTACGAGCAGTACTTC.

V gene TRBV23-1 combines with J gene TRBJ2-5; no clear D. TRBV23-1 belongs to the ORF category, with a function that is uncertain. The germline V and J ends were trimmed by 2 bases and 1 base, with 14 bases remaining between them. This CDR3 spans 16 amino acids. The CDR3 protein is CASSQPREHVQETQYF. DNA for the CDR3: TGCGCCAGCAGTCAACCTAGGGAACACGTCCAAGAGACCCAGTACTTC.

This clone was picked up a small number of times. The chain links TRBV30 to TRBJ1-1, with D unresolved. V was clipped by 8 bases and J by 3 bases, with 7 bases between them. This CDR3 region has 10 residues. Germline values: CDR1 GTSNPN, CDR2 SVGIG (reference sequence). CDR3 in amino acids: CAGEYTEAFF. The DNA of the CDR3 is TGTGCCGGGGAATACACTGAAGCTTTCTTT. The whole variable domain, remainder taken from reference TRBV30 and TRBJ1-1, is SQTIHQWPATLVQPVGSPLSLECTVEGTSNPNLYWYRQAAGRGLQLLFYSVGIGQISSEVPQNLSASRPQDRQFILSSKKLLLSDSGFYLCAGEYTEAFFGQGTRLTVV.

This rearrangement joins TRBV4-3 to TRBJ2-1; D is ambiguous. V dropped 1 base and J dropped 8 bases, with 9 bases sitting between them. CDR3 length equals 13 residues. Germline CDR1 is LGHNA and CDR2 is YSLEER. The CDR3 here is CASSQVLADEQFF. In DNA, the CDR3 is TGCGCCAGCAGCCAAGTTCTGGCTGATGAGCAGTTCTTC.

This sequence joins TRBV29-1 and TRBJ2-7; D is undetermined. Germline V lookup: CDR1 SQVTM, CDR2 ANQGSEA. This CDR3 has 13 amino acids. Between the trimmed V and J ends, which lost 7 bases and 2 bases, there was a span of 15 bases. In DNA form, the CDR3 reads TGCAGCGCCCTAACGGGTCCTACCTACGAGCAGTACTTC. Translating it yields CSALTGPTYEQYF.

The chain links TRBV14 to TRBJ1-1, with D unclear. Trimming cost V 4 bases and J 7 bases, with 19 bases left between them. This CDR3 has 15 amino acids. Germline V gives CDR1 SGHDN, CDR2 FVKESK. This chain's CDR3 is CASSPRYPKQGEAFF. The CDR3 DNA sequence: TGTGCCAGCAGCCCTCGTTATCCCAAGCAAGGTGAAGCTTTCTTT.